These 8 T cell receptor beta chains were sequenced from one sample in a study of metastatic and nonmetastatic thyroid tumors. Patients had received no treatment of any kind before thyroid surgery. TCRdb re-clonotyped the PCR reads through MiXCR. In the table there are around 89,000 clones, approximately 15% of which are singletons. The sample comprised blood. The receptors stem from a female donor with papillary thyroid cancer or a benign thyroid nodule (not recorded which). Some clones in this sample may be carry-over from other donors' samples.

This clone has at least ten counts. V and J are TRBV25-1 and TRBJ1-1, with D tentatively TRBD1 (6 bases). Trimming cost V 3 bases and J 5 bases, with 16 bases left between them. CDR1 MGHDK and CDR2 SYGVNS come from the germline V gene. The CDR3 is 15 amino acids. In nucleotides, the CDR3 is TGTGCCAGCAGTGATCTAATAGGGGGGGGGACTGAAGCTTTCTTT. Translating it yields CASSDLIGGGTEAFF.

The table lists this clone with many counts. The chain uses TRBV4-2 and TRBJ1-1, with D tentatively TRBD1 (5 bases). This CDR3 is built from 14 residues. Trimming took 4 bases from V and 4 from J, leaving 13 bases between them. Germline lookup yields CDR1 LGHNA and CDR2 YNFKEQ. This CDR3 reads CASSPQTAPTEAFF. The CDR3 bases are TGTGCCAGCAGCCCACAGACAGCTCCCACTGAAGCTTTCTTT.

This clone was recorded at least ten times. The CDR3, as DNA: TGCGCCAGCAGCTTTTTAGACGAGCAGTACTTC. Protein: CASSFLDEQYF. The V and J genes are TRBV5-1 and TRBJ2-7, with unresolved D. The V end was cut by 2 bases, the J end by 5 bases, with 5 bases between. This CDR3 region has 11 residues. Looked up from germline, CDR1 is SGHRS and CDR2 is YFSETQ. The variable domain in full, completed from reference TRBV5-1 and TRBJ2-7, reads KAGVTQTPRYLIKTRGQQVTLSCSPISGHRSVSWYQQTPGQGLQFLFEYFSETQRNKGNFPGRFSGRQFSNSRSEMNVSTLELGDSALYLCASSFLDEQYFGPGTRLTVT.

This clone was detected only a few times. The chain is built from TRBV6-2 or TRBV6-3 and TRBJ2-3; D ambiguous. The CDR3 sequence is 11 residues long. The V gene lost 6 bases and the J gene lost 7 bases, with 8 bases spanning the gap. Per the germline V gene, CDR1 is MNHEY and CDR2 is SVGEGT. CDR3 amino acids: CASSAINTQYF. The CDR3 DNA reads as TGTGCCAGCAGCGCCATTAATACGCAGTATTTT.

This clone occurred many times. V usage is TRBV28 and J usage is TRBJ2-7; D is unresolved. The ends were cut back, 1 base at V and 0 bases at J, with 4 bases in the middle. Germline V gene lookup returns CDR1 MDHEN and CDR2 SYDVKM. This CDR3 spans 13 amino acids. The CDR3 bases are TGTGCCAGCAGTTTATCCAACTCCTACGAGCAGTACTTC. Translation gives CASSLSNSYEQYF.

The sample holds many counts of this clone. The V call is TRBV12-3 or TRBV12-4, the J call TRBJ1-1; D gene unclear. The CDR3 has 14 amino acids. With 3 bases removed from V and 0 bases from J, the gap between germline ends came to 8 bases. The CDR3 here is CASSLAYMNTEAFF. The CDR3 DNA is TGTGCCAGCAGTTTGGCCTACATGAACACTGAAGCTTTCTTT.

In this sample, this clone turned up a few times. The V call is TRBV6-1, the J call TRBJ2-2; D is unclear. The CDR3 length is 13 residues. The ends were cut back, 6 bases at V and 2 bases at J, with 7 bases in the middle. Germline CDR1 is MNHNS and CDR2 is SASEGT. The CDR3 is CASSEINTGELFF. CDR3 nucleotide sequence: TGTGCCAGCAGCGAGATAAACACCGGGGAGCTGTTTTTT.

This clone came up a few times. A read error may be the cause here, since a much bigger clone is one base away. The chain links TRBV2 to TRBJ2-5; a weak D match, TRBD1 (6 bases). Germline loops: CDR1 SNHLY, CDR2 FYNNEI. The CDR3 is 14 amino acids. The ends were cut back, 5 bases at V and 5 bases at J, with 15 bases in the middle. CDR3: CASSPGRGRETQYF. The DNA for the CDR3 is TGTGCCAGCAGTCCGGGCAGGGGCCGGGAGACCCAGTACTTC.